The 7 T cell receptor beta chains given below trace back to one sample, sequenced in a study of blood T cell dynamics during melanoma immunotherapy. Time point in this sample: week 3, after first cycle of checkpoint inhibitor. Clones were sequenced by immunoSEQ multiplex PCR, and TCRdb holds only the in-frame ones, with some missing. Altogether 15,000 or so clones are present, around 91% being singletons, with the ten largest covering around 0.19%. The sample here was effector memory CD8+ T cells from blood, taken from a patient treated with checkpoint blockade. These receptors were taken from a human donor with melanoma.

This clone was recorded once. The chain uses TRBV7-9 and TRBJ2-7, with 10 bases identical to TRBD1. The J segment lost 4 bases and the V segment lost 5 bases, leaving 11 bases of the junction unmatched. This CDR3 region has 16 residues. Germline V gene data show CDR1 as SEHNR and CDR2 as FQNEAQ (reference sequence). The DNA of the CDR3 is TGTGCCAGCAGCCCCTCCGCGGGACAGGGGACGTACGAGCAGTACTTC. Its translation is CASSPSAGQGTYEQYF.

The chain has TRBV27 and TRBJ1-2, with D tentatively TRBD1 (5 bases). Germline CDR1 MNHEY, CDR2 SMNVEV (reference sequence). The CDR3 consists of 12 residues. Trimming removed 8 bases from V and 6 bases from J, with 13 bases in between. CDR3 amino acids: CASGLGGNGYTF. The CDR3 DNA is TGTGCCAGCGGCTTGGGGGGGAATGGCTACACCTTC.

In its sample, this clone was seen once. J is TRBJ2-1 and V is TRBV4-1; 7 positions agree with TRBD2. The CDR3 is 17 residues long. Unmatched junction bases numbered 8, after V lost 3 bases and J lost 0 bases. The germline V gene has CDR1 MGHRA and CDR2 YSYEKL. The CDR3 nucleotides read TGCGCCAGCAGCCACAAGGGAGGGGCAAGCTCCTACAATGAGCAGTTCTTC. This encodes CASSHKGGASSYNEQFF.

The CDR3 spells CASSLGGQGASYEQYF. In DNA form, the CDR3 reads TGTGCCAGCAGCTTAGGGGGACAGGGCGCCTCCTACGAGCAGTACTTC. The chain combines TRBV11-2 with TRBJ2-7; 9 nucleotides align to TRBD1. Trimming at V came to 1 base and at J to 0 bases, leaving 4 bases not matched to a gene. This CDR3 region has 16 residues. CDR1 SGHAT and CDR2 FQNNGV come from the germline V gene.

The chain couples TRBV6-4 to TRBJ1-2; TRBD1 matches at 7 bases. The CDR3 runs 15 residues. CDR1 is MRHNA and CDR2 is SNTAGT in the germline V gene. After removal of 2 bases from V and 8 bases from J, the junction contained 11 bases not matched to a gene. The CDR3 region is CASSDAQTGIKGYTF. The DNA for the CDR3 is TGTGCCAGCAGTGACGCCCAGACAGGGATCAAGGGCTACACCTTC.

The chain employs TRBV7-9 and TRBJ2-1; 11 nucleotides align to TRBD2. The germline gives CDR1 SEHNR, CDR2 FQNEAQ (reference sequence). Losses at the gene ends were 3 bases for V and 8 bases for J; bases not matched to a gene: 6. This CDR3 region has 15 residues. DNA of the CDR3: TGTGCCAGCAGCTTCAGGACTAGCGGGCGCTATGAGCAGTTCTTC. It codes for CASSFRTSGRYEQFF.

This clone has only a few counts. J is TRBJ1-1 and V is TRBV15; no clear D gene. Per germline, CDR1 LNHNV and CDR2 YYDKDF (reference sequence). Trimming pared 4 bases from V and 2 bases from J, leaving 17 bases between. The CDR3 spans 16 residues. The CDR3 nucleotides read TGTGCCACCAGCACCCCGCGGGCCGATTTAAACACTGAAGCTTTCTTT. The encoded protein is CATSTPRADLNTEAFF.